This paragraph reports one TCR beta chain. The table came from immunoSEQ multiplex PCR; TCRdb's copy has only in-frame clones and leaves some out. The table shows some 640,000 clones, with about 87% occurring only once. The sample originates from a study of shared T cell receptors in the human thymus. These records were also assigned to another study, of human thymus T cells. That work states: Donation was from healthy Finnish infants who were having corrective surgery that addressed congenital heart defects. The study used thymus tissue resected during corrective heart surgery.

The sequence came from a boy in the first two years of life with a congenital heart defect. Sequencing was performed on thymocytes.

CDR3 sequence (DNA): TGTGCCAGCAGATACCGGGACACTACCTCCTACGAGCAGTACTTC. Translated, it gives CASRYRDTTSYEQYF. This chain connects TRBV7-8 to TRBJ2-7; D might be TRBD1 (6 bases). Germline loops: CDR1 SGHVS, CDR2 FQNEAQ. This CDR3 is built from 15 residues. The V end was cut by 6 bases, the J end by 0 bases, with 15 bases between.